This TCR beta chain was retrieved from a study of ipilimumab plus nivolumab after autologous stem cell transplantation. Overall study results and limits: TCR repertoire, Treg phenotype and gut microbiota reportedly support more study of this approach.

Trimming took 1 base from V and 2 from J; bases not matched to a gene: 6. From germline, CDR1 is MNHNY and CDR2 SVGAGI (reference sequence). This CDR3 is 16 amino acids long. On this clone: Its antigen is unidentified.

Repertoires were generated with immunoSEQ multiplex PCR, while TCRdb's copy carries only in-frame clones and drops some. This table holds 20,000 or so clones, just under 75% found once. The sample was PBMCs, taken in a trial of ipilimumab plus nivolumab as post-transplant consolidation. This receptor was obtained from a male donor with diffuse large B-cell lymphoma. The genes are TRBV6-6 and TRBJ2-3, with TRBD2 matching over 7 bases. The CDR3 is CASSYWRGRPTDTQYF. The CDR3 bases are TGTGCCAGCAGTTACTGGCGGGGGAGACCCACAGATACGCAGTATTTT.